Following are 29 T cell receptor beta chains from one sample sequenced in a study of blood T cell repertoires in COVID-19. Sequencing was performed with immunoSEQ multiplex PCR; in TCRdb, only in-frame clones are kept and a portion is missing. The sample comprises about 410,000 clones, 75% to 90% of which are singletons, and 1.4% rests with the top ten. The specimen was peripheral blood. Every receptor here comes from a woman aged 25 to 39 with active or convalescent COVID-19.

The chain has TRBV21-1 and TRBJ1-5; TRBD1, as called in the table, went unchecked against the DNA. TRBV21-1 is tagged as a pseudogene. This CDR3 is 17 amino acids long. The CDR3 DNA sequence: TGTGCCAGCAGCAAGATAAGGGGACAGATCACCAATCAGCCCCAGCATTTT. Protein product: CASSKIRGQITNQPQHF.

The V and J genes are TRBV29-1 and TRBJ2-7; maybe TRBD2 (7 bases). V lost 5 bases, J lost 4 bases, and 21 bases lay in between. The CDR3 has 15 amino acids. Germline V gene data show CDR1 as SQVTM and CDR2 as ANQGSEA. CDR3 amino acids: CSVLGSGGQGYEQYF. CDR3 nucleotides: TGCAGCGTTCTAGGTTCCGGGGGGCAGGGTTACGAGCAGTACTTC.

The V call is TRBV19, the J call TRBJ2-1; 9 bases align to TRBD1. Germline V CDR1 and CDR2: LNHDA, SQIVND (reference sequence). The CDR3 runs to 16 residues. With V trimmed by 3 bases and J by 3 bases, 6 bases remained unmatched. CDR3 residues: CASSITGTGIYNEQFF. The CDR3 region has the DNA TGTGCCAGTAGTATCACCGGGACAGGGATCTACAATGAGCAGTTCTTC.

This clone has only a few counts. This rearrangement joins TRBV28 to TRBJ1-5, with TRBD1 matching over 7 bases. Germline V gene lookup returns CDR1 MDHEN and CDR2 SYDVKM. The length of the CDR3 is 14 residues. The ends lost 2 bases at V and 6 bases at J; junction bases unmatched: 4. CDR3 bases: TGTGCCAGCAGTTTAGGAGGGGGCTTTCAGCCCCAGCATTTT. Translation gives CASSLGGGFQPQHF.

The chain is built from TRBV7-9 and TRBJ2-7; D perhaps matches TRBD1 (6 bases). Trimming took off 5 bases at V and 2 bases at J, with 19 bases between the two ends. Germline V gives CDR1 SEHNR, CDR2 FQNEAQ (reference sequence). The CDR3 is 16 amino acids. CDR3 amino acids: CASSHSRGLVTYEQYF. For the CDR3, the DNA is TGTGCCAGCAGCCACAGTAGGGGGTTGGTAACCTACGAGCAGTACTTC.

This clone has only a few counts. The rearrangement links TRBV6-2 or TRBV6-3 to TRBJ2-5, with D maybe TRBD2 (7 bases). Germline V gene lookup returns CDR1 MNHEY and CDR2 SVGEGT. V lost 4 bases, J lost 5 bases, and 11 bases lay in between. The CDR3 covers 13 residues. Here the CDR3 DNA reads TGTGCCAGCAGTTGGGGGGGCTGGGAGACCCAGTACTTC. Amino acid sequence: CASSWGGWETQYF.

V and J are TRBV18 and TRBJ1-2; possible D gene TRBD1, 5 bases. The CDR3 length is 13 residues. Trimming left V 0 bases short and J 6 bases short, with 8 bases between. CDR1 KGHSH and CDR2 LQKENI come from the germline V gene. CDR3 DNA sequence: TGTGCCAGCTCACCACCGGGGCGAAATGGCTACACCTTC. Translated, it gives CASSPPGRNGYTF.

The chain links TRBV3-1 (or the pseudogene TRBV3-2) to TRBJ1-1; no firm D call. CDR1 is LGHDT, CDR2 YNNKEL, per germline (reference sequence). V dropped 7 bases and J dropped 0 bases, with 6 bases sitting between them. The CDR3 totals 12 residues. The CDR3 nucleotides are TGTGCCAGCAACACAGTGAACACTGAAGCTTTCTTT. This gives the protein CASNTVNTEAFF.

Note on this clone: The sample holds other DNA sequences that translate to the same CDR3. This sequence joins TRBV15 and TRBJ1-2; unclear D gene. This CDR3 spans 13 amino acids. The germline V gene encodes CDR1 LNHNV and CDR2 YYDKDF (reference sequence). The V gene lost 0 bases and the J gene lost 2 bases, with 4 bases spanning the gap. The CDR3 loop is CATSRDRNYGYTF. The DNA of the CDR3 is TGTGCCACCAGCAGAGACAGGAACTATGGCTACACCTTC.

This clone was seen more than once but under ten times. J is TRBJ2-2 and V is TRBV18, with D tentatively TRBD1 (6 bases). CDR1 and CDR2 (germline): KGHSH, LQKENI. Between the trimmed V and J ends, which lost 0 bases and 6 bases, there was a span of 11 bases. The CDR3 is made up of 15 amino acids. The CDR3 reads CASSPPAQGAGELFF. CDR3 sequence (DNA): TGTGCCAGCTCACCACCTGCACAGGGAGCCGGGGAGCTGTTTTTT.

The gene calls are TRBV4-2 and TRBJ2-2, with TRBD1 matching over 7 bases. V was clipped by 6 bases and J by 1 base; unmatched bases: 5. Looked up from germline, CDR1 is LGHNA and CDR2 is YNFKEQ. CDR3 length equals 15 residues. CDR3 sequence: CASSQDRMNTGELFF. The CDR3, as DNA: TGTGCCAGCAGTCAGGACAGGATGAACACCGGGGAGCTGTTTTTT.

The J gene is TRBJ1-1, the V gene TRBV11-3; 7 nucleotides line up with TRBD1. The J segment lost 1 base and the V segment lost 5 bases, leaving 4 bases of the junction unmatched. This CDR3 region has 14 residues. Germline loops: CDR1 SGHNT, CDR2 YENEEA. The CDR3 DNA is TGTGCCAGCAGCCTCGACAGGGAGAACACTGAAGCTTTCTTT. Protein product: CASSLDRENTEAFF.

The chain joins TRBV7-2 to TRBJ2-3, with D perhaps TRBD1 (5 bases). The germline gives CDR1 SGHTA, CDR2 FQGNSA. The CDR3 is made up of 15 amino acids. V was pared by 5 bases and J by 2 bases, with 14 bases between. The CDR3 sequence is CASSGSGYNTDTQYF. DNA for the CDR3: TGTGCCAGCAGCGGTTCAGGGTATAACACAGATACGCAGTATTTT.

CDR3: CSLRSASGALNEQFF. The CDR3 nucleotides are TGCAGCCTCCGATCGGCTAGCGGGGCGCTGAATGAGCAGTTCTTC. This rearrangement joins TRBV29-1 to TRBJ2-1, with 9 bases matching TRBD2. The germline CDR1 and CDR2 sequences are SQVTM and ANQGSEA. V gave up 8 bases and J gave up 7 bases; unmatched junction bases: 15. This CDR3 contains 15 residues.

CDR3 residues: CASSLVAGDTDTQYF. The CDR3 DNA follows: TGCGCCAGCAGCTTGGTGGCGGGAGACACAGATACGCAGTATTTT. The chain has TRBV5-1 and TRBJ2-3; 7 nucleotides line up with TRBD2. Germline V gives CDR1 SGHRS, CDR2 YFSETQ. The CDR3 extends over 15 amino acids. V lost 0 bases, J lost 2 bases, and 3 bases stayed unmatched.

The CDR3 DNA reads as TGTGCCAGCAGCGCCACTGGGCCAACGCAGTATTTT. It encodes CASSATGPTQYF. This rearrangement joins TRBV4-2 to TRBJ2-3; D ambiguous. The V end lost 5 bases, the J end lost 9 bases, and 12 bases lay between the germline ends. There are 12 residues in the CDR3. The germline CDR1 and CDR2 sequences are LGHNA and YNFKEQ.

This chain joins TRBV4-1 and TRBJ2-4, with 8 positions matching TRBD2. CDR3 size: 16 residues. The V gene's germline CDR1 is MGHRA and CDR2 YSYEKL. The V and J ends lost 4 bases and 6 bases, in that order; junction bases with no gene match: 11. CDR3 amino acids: CASSPSGGAGLNIQYF. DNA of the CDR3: TGCGCCAGCAGCCCCTCCGGGGGGGCAGGTTTAAACATTCAGTACTTC.

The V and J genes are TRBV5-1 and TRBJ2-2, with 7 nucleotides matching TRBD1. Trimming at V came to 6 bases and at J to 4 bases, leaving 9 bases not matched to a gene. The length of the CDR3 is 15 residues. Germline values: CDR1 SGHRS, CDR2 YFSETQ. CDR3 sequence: CASTVQGPGTGELFF. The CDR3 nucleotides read TGCGCCAGCACGGTACAGGGGCCGGGCACCGGGGAGCTGTTTTTT.

The CDR3: CAQEEGTGNEQFF. CDR3 in DNA: TGTGCCCAAGAGGAGGGAACTGGGAATGAGCAGTTCTTC. The chain uses TRBV30 and TRBJ2-1, with D perhaps matching TRBD2 (6 bases). Trimming pared 8 bases from V and 7 bases from J, leaving 18 bases between. The CDR3 is made up of 13 amino acids. Germline lookup yields CDR1 GTSNPN and CDR2 SVGIG (reference sequence).

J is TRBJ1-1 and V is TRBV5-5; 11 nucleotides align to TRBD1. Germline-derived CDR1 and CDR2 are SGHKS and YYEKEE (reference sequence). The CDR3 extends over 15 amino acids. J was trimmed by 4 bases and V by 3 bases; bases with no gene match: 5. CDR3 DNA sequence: TGTGCCAGCAGCTGGGGGACAGGGGGAAGCACTGAAGCTTTCTTT. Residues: CASSWGTGGSTEAFF.

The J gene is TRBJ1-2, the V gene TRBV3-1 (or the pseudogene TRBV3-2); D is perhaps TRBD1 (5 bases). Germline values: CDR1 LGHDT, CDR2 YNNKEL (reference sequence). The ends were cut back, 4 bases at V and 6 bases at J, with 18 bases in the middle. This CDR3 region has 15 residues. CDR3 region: CASSPPVGGTHGYTF. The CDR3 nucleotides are TGTGCCAGCAGCCCCCCTGTCGGGGGGACGCATGGCTACACCTTC.

CDR3 sequence: CASSLGQGAYGYTF. CDR3 nucleotide sequence: TGTGCCAGCAGCTTGGGACAGGGGGCCTATGGCTACACCTTC. The genes are TRBV7-9 and TRBJ1-2, with 12 bases matching TRBD1. The V gene's germline CDR1 is SEHNR and CDR2 FQNEAQ (reference sequence). Trimming at V came to 3 bases and at J to 4 bases, leaving 0 bases not matched to a gene. This CDR3 comprises 14 residues.

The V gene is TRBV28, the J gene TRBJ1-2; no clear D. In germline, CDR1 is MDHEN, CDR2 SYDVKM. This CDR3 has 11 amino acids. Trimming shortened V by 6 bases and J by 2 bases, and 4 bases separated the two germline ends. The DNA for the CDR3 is TGTGCCAGCAGGTCGAACTATGGCTACACCTTC. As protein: CASRSNYGYTF.

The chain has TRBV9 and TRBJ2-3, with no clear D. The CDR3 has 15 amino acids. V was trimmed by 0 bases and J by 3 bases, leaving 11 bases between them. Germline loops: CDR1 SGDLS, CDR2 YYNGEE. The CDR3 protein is CASSVGPGWTDTQYF. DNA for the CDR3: TGTGCCAGCAGCGTAGGTCCGGGTTGGACAGATACGCAGTATTTT.

The CDR3 nucleotides read TGTGCCAGCAGCCTCGGGAACACTGGAGGCTACACCTTC. Translating gives CASSLGNTGGYTF. The V gene is TRBV7-8, the J gene TRBJ1-2; D gene ambiguous. The CDR3 has 13 amino acids. The germline V and J ends were trimmed by 5 bases and 8 bases, with 15 bases remaining between them. The germline V gene has CDR1 SGHVS and CDR2 FQNEAQ.

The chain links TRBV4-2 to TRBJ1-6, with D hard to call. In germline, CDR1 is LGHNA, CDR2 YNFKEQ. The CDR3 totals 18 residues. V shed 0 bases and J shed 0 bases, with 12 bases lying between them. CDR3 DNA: TGTGCCAGCAGCCAAGATTTAGGACTTCACTCCTATAATTCACCCCTCCACTTT. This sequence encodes CASSQDLGLHSYNSPLHF.

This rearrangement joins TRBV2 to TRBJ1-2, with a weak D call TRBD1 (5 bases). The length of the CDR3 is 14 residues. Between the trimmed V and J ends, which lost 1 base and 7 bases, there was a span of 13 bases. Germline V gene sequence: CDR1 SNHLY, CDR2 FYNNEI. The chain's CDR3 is CASSEVLGRGGYTF. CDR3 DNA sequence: TGTGCCAGCAGTGAAGTGCTGGGGAGGGGTGGCTACACCTTC.

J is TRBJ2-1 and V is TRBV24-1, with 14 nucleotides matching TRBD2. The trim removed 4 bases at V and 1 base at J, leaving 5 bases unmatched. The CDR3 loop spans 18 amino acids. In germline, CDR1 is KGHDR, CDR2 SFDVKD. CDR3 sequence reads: CATSDRTSGGYSYNEQFF. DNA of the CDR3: TGTGCCACCAGTGACCGGACTAGCGGGGGGTATTCCTACAATGAGCAGTTCTTC.

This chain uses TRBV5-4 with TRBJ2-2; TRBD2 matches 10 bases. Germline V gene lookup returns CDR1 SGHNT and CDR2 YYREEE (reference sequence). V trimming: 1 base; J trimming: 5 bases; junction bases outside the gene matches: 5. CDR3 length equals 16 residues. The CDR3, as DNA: TGTGCCAGCAGCTTGTTAGCGGGGGGAGAAACCGGGGAGCTGTTTTTT. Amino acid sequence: CASSLLAGGETGELFF.